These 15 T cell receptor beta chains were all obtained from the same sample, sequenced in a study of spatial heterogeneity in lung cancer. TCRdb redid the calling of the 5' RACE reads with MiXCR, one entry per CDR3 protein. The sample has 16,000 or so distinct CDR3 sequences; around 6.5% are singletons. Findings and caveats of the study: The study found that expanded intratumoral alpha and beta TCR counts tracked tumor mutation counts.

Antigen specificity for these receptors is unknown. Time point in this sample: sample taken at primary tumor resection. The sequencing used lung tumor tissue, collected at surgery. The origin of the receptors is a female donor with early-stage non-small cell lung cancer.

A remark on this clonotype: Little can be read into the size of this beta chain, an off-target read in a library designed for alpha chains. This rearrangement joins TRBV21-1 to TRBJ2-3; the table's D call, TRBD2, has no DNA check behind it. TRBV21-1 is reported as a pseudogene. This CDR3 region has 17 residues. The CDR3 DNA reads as TGTGCCAGCAGCAAAAGGGAACCGGACTACCCCACAGATACGCAGTATTTT. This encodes CASSKREPDYPTDTQYF.

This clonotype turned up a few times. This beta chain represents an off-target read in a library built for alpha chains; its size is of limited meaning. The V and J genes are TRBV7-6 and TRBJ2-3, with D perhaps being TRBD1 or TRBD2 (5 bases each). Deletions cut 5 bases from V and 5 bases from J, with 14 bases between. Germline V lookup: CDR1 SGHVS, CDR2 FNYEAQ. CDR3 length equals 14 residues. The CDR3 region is CASSDRGRGDTQYF. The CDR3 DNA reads TGTGCCAGCAGCGACCGGGGCCGGGGAGATACGCAGTATTTT.

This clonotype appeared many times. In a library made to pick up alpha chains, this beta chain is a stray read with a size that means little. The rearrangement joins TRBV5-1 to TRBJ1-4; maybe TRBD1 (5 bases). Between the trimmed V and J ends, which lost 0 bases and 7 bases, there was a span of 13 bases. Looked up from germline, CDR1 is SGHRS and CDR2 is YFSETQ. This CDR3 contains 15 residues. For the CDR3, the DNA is TGCGCCAGCAGCTTGGTGGCAGGGAAGGGTGAAAAACTGTTTTTT. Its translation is CASSLVAGKGEKLFF.

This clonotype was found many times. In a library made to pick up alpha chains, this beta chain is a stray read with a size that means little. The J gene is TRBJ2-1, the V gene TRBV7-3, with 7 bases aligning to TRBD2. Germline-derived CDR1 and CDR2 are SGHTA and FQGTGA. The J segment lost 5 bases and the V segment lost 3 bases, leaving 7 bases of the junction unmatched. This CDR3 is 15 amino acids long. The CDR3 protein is CASSFGGGIHNEQFF. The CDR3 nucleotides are TGTGCCAGCAGCTTCGGCGGGGGAATCCACAATGAGCAGTTCTTC.

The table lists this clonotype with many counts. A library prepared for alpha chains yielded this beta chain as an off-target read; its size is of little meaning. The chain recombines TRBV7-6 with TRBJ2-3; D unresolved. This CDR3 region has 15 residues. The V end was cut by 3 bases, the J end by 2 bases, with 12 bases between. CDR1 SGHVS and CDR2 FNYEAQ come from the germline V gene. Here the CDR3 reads CASSLFAAITDTQYF. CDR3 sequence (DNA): TGTGCCAGCAGCTTGTTTGCAGCCATCACAGATACGCAGTATTTT. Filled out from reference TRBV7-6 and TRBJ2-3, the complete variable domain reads GAGVSQSPRYKVTKRGQDVALRCDPISGHVSLYWYRQALGQGPEFLTYFNYEAQQDKSGLPNDRFSAERPEGSISTLTIQRTEQRDSAMYRCASSLFAAITDTQYFGPGTRLTVL.

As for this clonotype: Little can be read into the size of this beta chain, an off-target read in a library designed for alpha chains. CDR3 in amino acids: CASSYSTGVGDTEAFF. CDR3 nucleotide sequence: TGTGCCAGCAGTTACTCGACAGGGGTTGGGGACACTGAAGCTTTCTTT. The J gene is TRBJ1-1, the V gene TRBV6-6; 8 bases map to TRBD1. Trimming cost V 0 bases and J 3 bases; bases outside gene matches: 6. Germline assignment: CDR1 MNHNY and CDR2 SVGAGI (reference sequence). The CDR3 spans 16 residues.

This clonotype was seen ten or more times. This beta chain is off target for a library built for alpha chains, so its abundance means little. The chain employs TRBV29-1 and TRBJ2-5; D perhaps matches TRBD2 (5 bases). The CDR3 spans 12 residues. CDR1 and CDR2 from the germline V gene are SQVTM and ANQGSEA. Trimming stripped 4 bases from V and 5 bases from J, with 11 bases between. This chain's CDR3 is CSVGEGAETQYF. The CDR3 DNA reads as TGCAGCGTTGGTGAGGGAGCCGAGACCCAGTACTTC.

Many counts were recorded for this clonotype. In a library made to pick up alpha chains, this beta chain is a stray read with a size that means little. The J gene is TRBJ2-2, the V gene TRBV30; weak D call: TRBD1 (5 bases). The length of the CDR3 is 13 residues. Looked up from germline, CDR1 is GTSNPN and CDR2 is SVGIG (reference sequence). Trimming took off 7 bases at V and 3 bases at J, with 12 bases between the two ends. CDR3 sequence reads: CASRKGHTGELFF. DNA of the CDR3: TGTGCCTCGAGGAAGGGGCACACCGGGGAGCTGTTTTTT.

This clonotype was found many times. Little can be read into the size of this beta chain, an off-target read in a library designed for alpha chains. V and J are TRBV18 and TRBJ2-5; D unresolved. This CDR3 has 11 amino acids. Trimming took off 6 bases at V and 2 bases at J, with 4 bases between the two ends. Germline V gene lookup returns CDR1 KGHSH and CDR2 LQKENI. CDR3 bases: TGTGCCAGCTCGCCGCAAGAGACCCAGTACTTC. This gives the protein CASSPQETQYF. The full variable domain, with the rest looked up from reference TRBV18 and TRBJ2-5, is NAGVMQNPRHLVRRRGQEARLRCSPMKGHSHVYWYRQLPEEGLKFMVYLQKENIIDESGMPKERFSAEFPKEGPSILRIQQVVRGDSAAYFCASSPQETQYFGPGTRLLVL.

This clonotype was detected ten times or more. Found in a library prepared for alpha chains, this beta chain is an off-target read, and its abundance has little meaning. The CDR3 region has the DNA TGTGCCAGCAGCACAGCGGGGGGACTGTTTTTT. This codes for CASSTAGGLFF. The chain couples TRBV12-3 or TRBV12-4 to TRBJ1-4; D is perhaps TRBD1 (5 bases). CDR3 size: 11 residues. Trimming removed 6 bases at V and 13 bases at J, with 12 bases between.

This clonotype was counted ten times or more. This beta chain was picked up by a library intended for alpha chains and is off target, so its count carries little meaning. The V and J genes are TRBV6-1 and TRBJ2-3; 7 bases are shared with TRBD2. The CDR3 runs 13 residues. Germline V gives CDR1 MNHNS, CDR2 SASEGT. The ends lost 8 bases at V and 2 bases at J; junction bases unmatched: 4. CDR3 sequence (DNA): TGTGCCAGCCTAGCGGATTACACAGATACGCAGTATTTT. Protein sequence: CASLADYTDTQYF.

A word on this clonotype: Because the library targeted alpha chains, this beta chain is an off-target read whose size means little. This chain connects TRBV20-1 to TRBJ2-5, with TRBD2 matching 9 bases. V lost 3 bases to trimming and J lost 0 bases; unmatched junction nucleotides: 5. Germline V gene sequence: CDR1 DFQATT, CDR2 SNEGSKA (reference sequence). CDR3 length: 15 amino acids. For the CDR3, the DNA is TGCAGTGCTAGGGGTAGCGGGGGTAACCAAGAGACCCAGTACTTC. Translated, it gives CSARGSGGNQETQYF.

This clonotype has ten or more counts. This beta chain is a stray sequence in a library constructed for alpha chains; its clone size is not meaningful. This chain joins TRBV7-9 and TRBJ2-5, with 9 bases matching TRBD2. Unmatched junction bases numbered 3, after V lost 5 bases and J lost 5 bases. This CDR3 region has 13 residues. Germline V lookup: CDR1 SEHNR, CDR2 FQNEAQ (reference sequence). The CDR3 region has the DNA TGTGCCAGCAGCCAGCGGGGGGAGGAGACCCAGTACTTC. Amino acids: CASSQRGEETQYF.

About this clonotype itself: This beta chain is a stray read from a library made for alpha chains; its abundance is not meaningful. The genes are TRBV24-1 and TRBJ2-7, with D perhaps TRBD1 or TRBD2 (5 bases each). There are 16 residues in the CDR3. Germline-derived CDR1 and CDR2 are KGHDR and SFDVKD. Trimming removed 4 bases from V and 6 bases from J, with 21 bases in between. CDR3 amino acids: CATSEPGDGLKGEQYF. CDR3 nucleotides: TGTGCCACCAGTGAACCTGGGGACGGCTTAAAGGGCGAGCAGTACTTC.

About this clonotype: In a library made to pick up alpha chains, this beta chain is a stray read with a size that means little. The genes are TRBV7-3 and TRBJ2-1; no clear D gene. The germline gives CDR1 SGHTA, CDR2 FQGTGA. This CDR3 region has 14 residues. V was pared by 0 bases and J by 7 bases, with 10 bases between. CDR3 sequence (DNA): TGTGCCAGCAGCTTAACCCCGTCGTCGAATGAGCAGTTCTTC. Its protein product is CASSLTPSSNEQFF. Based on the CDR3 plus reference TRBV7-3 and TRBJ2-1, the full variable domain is GAGVSQTPSNKVTEKGKYVELRCDPISGHTALYWYRQSLGQGPEFLIYFQGTGAADDSGLPNDRFFAVRPEGSVSTLKIQRTERGDSAVYLCASSLTPSSNEQFFGPGTRLTVL.